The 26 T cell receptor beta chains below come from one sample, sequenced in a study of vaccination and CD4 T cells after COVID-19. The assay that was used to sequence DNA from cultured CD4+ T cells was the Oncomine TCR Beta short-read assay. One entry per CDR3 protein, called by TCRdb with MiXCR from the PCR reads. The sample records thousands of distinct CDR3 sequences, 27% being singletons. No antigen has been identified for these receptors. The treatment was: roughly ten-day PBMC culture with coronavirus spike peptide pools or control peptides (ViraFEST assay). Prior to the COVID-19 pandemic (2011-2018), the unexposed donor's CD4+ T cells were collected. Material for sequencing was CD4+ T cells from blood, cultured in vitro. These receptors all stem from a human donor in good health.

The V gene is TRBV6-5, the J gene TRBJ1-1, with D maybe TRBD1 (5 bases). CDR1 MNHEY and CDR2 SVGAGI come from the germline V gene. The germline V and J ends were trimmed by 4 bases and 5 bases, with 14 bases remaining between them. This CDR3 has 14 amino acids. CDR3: CASSSPWEGTEAFF. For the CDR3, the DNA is TGTGCCAGCAGTTCCCCGTGGGAGGGGACTGAAGCTTTCTTT.

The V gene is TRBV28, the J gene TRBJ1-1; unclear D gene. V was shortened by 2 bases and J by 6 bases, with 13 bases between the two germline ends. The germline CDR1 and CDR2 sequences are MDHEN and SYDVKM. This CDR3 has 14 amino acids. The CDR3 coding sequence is TGTGCCAGCAGTTTAGTAAACCGAGTATCTGAAGCTTTCTTT. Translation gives CASSLVNRVSEAFF.

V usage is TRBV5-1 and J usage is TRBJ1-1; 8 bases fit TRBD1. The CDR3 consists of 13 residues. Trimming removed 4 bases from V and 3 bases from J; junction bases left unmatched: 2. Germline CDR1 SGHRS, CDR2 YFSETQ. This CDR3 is CASSTQGDTEAFF. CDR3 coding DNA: TGCGCCAGCAGCACACAGGGGGACACTGAAGCTTTCTTT.

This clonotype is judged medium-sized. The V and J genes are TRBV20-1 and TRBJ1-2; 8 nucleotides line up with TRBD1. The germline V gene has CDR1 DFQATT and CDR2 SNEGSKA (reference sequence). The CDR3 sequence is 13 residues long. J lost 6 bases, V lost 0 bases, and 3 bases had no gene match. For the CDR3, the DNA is TGCAGTGCTAGAGATCAGGACAGGGATGGCTACACCTTC. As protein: CSARDQDRDGYTF.

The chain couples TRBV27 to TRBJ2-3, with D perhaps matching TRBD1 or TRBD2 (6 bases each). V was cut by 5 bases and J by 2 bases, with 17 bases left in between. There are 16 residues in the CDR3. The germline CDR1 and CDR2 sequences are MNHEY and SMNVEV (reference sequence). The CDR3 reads CASSPEGERITDTQYF. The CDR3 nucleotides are TGTGCCAGCAGTCCGGAGGGGGAAAGGATCACAGATACGCAGTATTTT.

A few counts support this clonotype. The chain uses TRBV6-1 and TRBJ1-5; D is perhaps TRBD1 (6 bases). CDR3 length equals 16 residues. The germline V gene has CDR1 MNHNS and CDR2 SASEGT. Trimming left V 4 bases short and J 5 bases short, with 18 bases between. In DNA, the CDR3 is TGTGCCAGCAGTGCCCCCTGGGGGGGCCTGGATCAGCCCCAGCATTTT. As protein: CASSAPWGGLDQPQHF.

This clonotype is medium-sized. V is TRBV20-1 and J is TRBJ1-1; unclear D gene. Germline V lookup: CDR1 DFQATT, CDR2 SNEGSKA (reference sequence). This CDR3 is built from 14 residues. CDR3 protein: CRAVTLTINTEAFF. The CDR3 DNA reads TGCAGGGCCGTAACCTTAACAATTAACACTGAAGCTTTCTTT.

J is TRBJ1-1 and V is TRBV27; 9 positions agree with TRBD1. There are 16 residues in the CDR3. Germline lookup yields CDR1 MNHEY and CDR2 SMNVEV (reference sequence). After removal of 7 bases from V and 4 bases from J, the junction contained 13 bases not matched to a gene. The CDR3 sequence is CASTKISGTGPTEAFF. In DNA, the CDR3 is TGTGCCAGCACCAAAATCTCCGGGACAGGGCCCACTGAAGCTTTCTTT.

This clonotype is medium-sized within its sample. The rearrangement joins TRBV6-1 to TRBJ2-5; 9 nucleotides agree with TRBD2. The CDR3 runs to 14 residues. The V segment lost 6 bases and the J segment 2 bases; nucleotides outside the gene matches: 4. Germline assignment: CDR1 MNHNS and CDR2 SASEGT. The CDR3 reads CASRLAGRQETQYF. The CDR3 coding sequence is TGTGCCAGCAGGCTAGCGGGGAGACAAGAGACCCAGTACTTC.

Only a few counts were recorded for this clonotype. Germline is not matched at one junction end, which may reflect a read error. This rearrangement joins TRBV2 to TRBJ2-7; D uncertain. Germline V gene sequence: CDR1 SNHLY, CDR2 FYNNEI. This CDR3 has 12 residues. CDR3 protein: CASSDRANVQNF. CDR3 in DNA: TGTGCCAGCAGTGACAGAGCGAATGTCCAAAACTTC.

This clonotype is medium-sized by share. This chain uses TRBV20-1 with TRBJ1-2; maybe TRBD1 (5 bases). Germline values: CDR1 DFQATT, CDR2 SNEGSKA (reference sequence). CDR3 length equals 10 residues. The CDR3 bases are TGCAGCGGGGCCCGGGAGGGCTACACCTTC. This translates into CSGAREGYTF.

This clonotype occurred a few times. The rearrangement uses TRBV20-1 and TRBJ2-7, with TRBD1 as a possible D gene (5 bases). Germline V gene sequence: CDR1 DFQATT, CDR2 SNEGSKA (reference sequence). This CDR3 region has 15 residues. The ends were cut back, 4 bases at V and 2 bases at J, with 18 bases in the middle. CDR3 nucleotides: TGCAGTGCTAAAGGGGTCAAGGGCATCCCCTACGAGCAGTACTTC. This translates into CSAKGVKGIPYEQYF.

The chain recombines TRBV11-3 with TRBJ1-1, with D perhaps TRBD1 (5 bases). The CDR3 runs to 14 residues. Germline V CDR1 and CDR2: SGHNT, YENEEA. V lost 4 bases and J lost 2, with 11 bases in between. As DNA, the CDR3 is TGTGCCAGCAGCTCATCCGGGGGTAACACTGAAGCTTTCTTT. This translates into CASSSSGGNTEAFF.

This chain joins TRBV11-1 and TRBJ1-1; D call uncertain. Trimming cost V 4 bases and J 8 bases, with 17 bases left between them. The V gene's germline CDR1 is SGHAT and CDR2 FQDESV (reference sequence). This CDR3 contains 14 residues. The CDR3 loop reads CASSSVTYRAEAFF. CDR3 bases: TGTGCCAGCAGCTCTGTGACTTACCGTGCGGAAGCTTTCTTT.

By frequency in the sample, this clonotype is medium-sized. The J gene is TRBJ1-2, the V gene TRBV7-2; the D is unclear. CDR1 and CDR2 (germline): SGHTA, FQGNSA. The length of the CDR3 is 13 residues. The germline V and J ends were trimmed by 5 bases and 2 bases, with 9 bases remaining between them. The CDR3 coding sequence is TGTGCCAGCAGCCCACACTTAAACTATGGCTACACCTTC. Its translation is CASSPHLNYGYTF.

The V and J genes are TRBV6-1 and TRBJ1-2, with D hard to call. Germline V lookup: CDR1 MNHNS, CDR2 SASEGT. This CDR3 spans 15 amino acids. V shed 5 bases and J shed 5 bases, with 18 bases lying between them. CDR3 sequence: CASSQVHRIPYGYTF. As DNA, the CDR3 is TGTGCCAGCAGTCAGGTACACCGAATACCTTATGGCTACACCTTC.

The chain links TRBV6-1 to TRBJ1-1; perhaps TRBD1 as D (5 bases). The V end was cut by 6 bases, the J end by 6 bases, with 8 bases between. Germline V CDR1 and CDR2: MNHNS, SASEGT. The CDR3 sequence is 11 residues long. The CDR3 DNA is TGTGCCAGCAGCGGGGGATCTGAAGCTTTCTTT. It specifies CASSGGSEAFF.

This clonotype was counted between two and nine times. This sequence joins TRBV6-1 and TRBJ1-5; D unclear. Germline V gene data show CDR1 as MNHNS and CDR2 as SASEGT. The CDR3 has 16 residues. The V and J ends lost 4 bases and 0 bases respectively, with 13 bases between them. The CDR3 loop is CASSAIGLYSNQPQHF. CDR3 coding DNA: TGTGCCAGCAGTGCTATAGGACTATATAGCAATCAGCCCCAGCATTTT.

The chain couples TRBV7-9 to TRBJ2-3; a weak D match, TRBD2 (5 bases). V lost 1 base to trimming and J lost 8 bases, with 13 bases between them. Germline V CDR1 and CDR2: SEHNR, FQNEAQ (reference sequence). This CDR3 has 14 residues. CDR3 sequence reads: CASSLEGGQRTQYF. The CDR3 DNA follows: TGTGCCAGCAGCTTAGAGGGCGGGCAGCGTACGCAGTATTTT.

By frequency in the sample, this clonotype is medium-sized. The CDR3 loop reads CASSSGDGNQPQHF. CDR3 nucleotide sequence: TGTGCCAGCAGTTCAGGGGACGGCAATCAGCCCCAGCATTTT. This chain connects TRBV6-5 to TRBJ1-5; TRBD1 is a possible D gene (6 bases). Trimming cost V 4 bases and J 2 bases, with 9 bases left between them. Germline lookup yields CDR1 MNHEY and CDR2 SVGAGI. This CDR3 has 14 amino acids.

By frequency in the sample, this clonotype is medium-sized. CDR3 sequence (DNA): TGTGCCAGCAGCTTGCCAAATTCACCCCTCCACTTT. Its translation is CASSLPNSPLHF. The rearrangement uses TRBV7-6 and TRBJ1-6; D gene uncertain. Germline V gene data show CDR1 as SGHVS and CDR2 as FNYEAQ. V lost 3 bases and J lost 7, with 4 bases in between. The CDR3 length is 12 residues.

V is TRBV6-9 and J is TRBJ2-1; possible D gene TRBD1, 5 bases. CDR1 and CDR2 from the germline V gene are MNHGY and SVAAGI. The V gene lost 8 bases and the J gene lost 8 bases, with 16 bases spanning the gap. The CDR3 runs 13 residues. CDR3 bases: TGTGCCAGCTCCGAAAGGCAGGGCGATGAGCAGTTCTTC. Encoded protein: CASSERQGDEQFF.

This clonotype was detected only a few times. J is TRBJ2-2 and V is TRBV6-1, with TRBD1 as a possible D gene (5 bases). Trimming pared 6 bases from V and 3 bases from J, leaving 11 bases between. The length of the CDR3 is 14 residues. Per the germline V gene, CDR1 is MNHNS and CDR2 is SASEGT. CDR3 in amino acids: CASSPGLDTGELFF. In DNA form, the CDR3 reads TGTGCCAGCAGCCCAGGGCTCGACACCGGGGAGCTGTTTTTT.

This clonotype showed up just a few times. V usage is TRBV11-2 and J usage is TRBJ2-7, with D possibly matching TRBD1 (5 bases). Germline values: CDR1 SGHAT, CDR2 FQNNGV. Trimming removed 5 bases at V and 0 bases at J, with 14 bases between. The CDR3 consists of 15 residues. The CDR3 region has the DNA TGTGCCAGCAGCAGAGGTGTCGACAGCTCCTACGAGCAGTACTTC. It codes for CASSRGVDSSYEQYF.

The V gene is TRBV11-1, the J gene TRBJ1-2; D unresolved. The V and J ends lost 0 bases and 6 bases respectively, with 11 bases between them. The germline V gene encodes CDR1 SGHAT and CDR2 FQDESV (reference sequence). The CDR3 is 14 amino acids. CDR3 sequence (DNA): TGTGCCAGCAGCTTAGCGCAGTCGAGAAATGGCTACACCTTC. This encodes CASSLAQSRNGYTF. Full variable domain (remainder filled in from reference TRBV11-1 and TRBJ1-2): EAEVAQSPRYKITEKSQAVAFWCDPISGHATLYWYRQILGQGPELLVQFQDESVVDDSQLPKDRFSAERLKGVDSTLKIQPAELGDSAMYLCASSLAQSRNGYTFGSGTRLTVV.

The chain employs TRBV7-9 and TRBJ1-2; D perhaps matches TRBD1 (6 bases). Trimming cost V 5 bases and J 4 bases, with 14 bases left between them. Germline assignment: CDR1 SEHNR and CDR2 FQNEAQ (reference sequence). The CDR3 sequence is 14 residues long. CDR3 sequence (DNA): TGTGCCAGCAGCCAGACACAGGGAGGCTATGGCTACACCTTC. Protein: CASSQTQGGYGYTF.